These 8 T cell receptor beta chains were all obtained from the same sample, sequenced in a study of cytomegalovirus exposure and HLA in healthy donors. The PCR contained 60 Vbeta and 13 Jbeta primers. Only in-frame clones appear in the TCRdb table, and some are missing; sequencing was by immunoSEQ multiplex PCR. This sample yields some 90,000 clones, of which approximately 70% are seen a single time; 2% to 2.5% belongs to the top ten. Sequencing input: PBMCs. The receptors were sampled from a man aged 50-60 years in good health and CMV-seronegative.

The V gene is TRBV27, the J gene TRBJ2-5, with D tentatively TRBD1 (6 bases). The CDR3 loop spans 13 amino acids. Germline V gives CDR1 MNHEY, CDR2 SMNVEV (reference sequence). V was clipped by 5 bases and J by 8 bases, with 15 bases between them. The chain's CDR3 is CASSTTTQGTQYF. The CDR3 nucleotides are TGTGCCAGCAGTACGACCACACAGGGTACCCAGTACTTC.

This clone was observed a handful of times. This chain connects TRBV27 to TRBJ2-5; tentative D call: TRBD2 (6 bases). CDR3 length: 14 residues. V was shortened by 4 bases and J by 4 bases, with 13 bases between the two germline ends. The V gene's germline CDR1 is MNHEY and CDR2 SMNVEV (reference sequence). For the CDR3, the DNA is TGTGCCAGCAGTTCTGGACTAACTCGAGAGACCCAGTACTTC. Translated: CASSSGLTRETQYF.

This clone was recorded once. The chain links TRBV18 to TRBJ1-3; 7 bases are shared with TRBD1. V lost 0 bases to trimming and J lost 2 bases; unmatched junction nucleotides: 7. Per the germline V gene, CDR1 is KGHSH and CDR2 is LQKENI. CDR3 length: 17 amino acids. The CDR3: CASSPPGQGVTGNTIYF. The CDR3 bases are TGTGCCAGCTCACCACCGGGGCAGGGGGTGACTGGAAACACCATATATTTT.

This chain links TRBV6-5 with TRBJ1-1, with 7 bases lining up with TRBD1. Losses at the gene ends were 8 bases for V and 4 bases for J; bases not matched to a gene: 7. The CDR3 consists of 13 residues. Germline assignment: CDR1 MNHEY and CDR2 SVGAGI. The CDR3 coding sequence is TGTGCCAGCTATAGACAGGGAGGCACTGAAGCTTTCTTT. This translates into CASYRQGGTEAFF.

Points on this clone: Different DNA sequences within this sample yield the same CDR3. The CDR3 loop is CASSSRLAAGEQYF. For the CDR3, the DNA is TGTGCCAGCAGTTCTAGACTAGCCGCGGGTGAGCAGTACTTC. V gene TRBV27 combines with J gene TRBJ2-7; 7 bases map to TRBD2. V was pared by 4 bases and J by 7 bases, with 10 bases of the junction left unmatched. The germline V gene encodes CDR1 MNHEY and CDR2 SMNVEV (reference sequence). There are 14 residues in the CDR3.

Details on this clone: Other nucleotide sequences in the sample specify the same CDR3. The CDR3 loop is CASSVGGGSGNTIYF. DNA for the CDR3: TGTGCCAGCAGCGTAGGCGGGGGTTCTGGAAACACCATATATTTT. The chain combines TRBV9 with TRBJ1-3; TRBD1 is a possible D gene (5 bases). The germline CDR1 and CDR2 sequences are SGDLS and YYNGEE. V gave up 0 bases and J gave up 1 base, with 8 bases separating them. There are 15 residues in the CDR3. The full variable domain, rest sourced from reference TRBV9 and TRBJ1-3, is DSGVTQTPKHLITATGQRVTLRCSPRSGDLSVYWYQQSLDQGLQFLIQYYNGEERAKGNILERFSAQQFPDLHSELNLSSLELGDSALYFCASSVGGGSGNTIYFGEGSWLTVV.

This chain links TRBV5-6 with TRBJ2-3; no clear D gene. Germline V gene sequence: CDR1 SGHDT, CDR2 YYEEEE. This CDR3 comprises 12 residues. V dropped 2 bases and J dropped 5 bases, with 6 bases sitting between them. This CDR3 is CASSLEVDTQYF. For the CDR3, the DNA is TGTGCCAGCAGCTTAGAGGTAGATACGCAGTATTTT.

The sample holds a few counts of this clone. V is TRBV5-8 and J is TRBJ1-1; 8 nucleotides match TRBD1. Germline loops: CDR1 SGHTS, CDR2 YDEGEE. The CDR3 runs 15 residues. The trim removed 5 bases at V and 5 bases at J, leaving 11 bases unmatched. CDR3 region: CASSTPQGAVTEAFF. The CDR3 nucleotides read TGTGCCAGCAGTACGCCCCAGGGGGCGGTTACTGAAGCTTTCTTT.